Reported below is one T cell receptor beta chain. The data originate from a study of CD8+ T cells in alopecia areata. cDNA reverse transcribed from extracted RNA served as the sequencing template. Repertoires were generated with immunoSEQ multiplex PCR, while TCRdb's copy carries only in-frame clones and drops some. Counted here are 150,000 to 200,000 clones, roughly 58% occurring once; the ten biggest clones make up 15% to 20%. Treatment given: oral pan-JAK inhibitor, 5-10 mg twice daily. This CDR3 is built from 15 residues. The V and J ends lost 6 bases and 4 bases respectively, with 18 bases between them. The V gene's germline CDR1 is MNHEY and CDR2 SVGAGI.

The input for sequencing was CD4+ T cells sorted from blood, taken at roughly week 55, from a patient treated with tofacitinib. The sequence was obtained from a human donor with alopecia areata. The genes are TRBV6-5 and TRBJ1-2; D perhaps matches TRBD1 (5 bases). The CDR3 reads CASRPDSQGSYGYTF. Written as DNA, the CDR3 is TGTGCCAGCAGGCCCGACTCCCAGGGTAGCTATGGCTACACCTTC.